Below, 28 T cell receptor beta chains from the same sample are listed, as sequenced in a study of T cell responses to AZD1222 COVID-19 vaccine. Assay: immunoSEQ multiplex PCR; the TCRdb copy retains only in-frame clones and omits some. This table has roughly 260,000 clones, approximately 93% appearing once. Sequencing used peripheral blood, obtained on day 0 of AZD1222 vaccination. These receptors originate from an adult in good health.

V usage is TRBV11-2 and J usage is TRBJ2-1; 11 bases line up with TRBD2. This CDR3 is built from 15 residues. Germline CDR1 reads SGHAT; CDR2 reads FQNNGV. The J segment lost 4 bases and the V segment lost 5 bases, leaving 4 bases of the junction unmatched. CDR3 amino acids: CASSQGLAVYNEQFF. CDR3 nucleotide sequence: TGTGCCAGCAGCCAGGGACTAGCGGTATACAATGAGCAGTTCTTC.

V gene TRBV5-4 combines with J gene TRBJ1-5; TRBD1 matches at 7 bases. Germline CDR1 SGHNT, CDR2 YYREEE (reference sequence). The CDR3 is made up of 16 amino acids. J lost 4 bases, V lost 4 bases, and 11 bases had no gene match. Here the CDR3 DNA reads TGTGCCAGCAGCGGAATCAGGGGGATTAGGAATCAGCCCCAGCATTTT. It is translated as CASSGIRGIRNQPQHF.

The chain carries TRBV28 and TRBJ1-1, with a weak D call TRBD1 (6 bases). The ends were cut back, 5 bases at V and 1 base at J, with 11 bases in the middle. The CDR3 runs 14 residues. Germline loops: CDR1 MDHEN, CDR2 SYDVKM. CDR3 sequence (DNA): TGTGCCAGCAGTCATGGGGGCTGGAACACTGAAGCTTTCTTT. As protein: CASSHGGWNTEAFF.

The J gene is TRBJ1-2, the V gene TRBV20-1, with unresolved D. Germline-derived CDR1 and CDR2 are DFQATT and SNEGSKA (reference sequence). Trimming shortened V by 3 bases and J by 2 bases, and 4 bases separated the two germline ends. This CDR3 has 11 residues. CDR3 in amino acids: CSASANYGYTF. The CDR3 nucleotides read TGCAGTGCTAGTGCAAACTATGGCTACACCTTC.

The CDR3: CATSDSLGTGEHYGYTF. The CDR3 coding sequence is TGTGCCACCAGTGATTCGCTAGGGACAGGGGAACACTATGGCTACACCTTC. The genes are TRBV24-1 and TRBJ1-2, with 10 bases aligning to TRBD1. Germline V CDR1 and CDR2: KGHDR, SFDVKD. With V trimmed by 2 bases and J by 3 bases, 8 bases remained unmatched. The CDR3 totals 17 residues.

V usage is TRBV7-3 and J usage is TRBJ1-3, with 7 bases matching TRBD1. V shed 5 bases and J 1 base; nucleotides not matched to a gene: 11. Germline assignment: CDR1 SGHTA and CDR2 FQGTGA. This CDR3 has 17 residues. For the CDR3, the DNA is TGTGCCAGCAGCCCAGGACAGGTAGTACGGTCTGGAAACACCATATATTTT. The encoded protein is CASSPGQVVRSGNTIYF.

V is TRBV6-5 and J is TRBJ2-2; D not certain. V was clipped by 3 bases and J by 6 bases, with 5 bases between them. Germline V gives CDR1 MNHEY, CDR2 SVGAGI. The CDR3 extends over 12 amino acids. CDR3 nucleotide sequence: TGTGCCAGCAGTTATGTTCCCGGGGAGCTGTTTTTT. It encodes CASSYVPGELFF.

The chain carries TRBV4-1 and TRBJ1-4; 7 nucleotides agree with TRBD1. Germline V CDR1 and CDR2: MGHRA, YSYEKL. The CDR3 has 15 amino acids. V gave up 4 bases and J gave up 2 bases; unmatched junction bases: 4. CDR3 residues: CASSPGGTTNEKLFF. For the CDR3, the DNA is TGCGCCAGCAGCCCAGGGGGGACGACTAATGAAAAACTGTTTTTT.

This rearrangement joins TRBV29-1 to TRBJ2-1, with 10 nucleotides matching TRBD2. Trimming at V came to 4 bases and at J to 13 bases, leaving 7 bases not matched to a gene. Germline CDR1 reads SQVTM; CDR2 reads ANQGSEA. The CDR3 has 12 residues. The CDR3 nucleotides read TGCAGCGTTGTAGGGACTAGCGCCGATCAGTTCTTC. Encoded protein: CSVVGTSADQFF.

Here the CDR3 reads CASNELGGTGEDTIYF. The CDR3 DNA reads TGTGCCAGCAACGAACTCGGGGGAACAGGCGAGGACACCATATATTTT. The V call is TRBV7-9, the J call TRBJ1-3, with D tentatively TRBD1 (5 bases). Trimming stripped 7 bases from V and 8 bases from J, with 24 bases between. CDR1 SEHNR and CDR2 FQNEAQ come from the germline V gene (reference sequence). There are 16 residues in the CDR3.

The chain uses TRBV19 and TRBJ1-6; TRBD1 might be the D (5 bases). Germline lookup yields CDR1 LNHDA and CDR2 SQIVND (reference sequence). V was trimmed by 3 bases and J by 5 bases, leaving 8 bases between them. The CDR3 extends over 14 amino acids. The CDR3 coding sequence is TGTGCCAGTAGTATCGGGACGGATAATTCACCCCTCCACTTT. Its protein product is CASSIGTDNSPLHF.

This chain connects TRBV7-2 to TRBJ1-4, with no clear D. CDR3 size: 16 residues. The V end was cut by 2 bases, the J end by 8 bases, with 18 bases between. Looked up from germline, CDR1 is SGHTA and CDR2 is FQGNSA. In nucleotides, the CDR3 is TGTGCCAGCAGCTTATCCCCTGCACAAGGTTCCGAAAAACTGTTTTTT. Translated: CASSLSPAQGSEKLFF.

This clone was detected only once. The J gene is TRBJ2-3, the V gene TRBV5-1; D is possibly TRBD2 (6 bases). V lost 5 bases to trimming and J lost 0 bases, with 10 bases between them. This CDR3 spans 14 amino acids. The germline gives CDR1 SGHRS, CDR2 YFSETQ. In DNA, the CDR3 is TGCGCCAGCAGGCGGGACGGTAGCACAGATACGCAGTATTTT. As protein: CASRRDGSTDTQYF.

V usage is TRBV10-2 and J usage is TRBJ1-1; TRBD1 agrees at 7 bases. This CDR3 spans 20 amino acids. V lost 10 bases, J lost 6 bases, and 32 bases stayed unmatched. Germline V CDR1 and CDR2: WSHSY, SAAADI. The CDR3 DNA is TGCGCCACCGTACCGCTCCGGGCCGAGGGGGCGCGGGGGCTTTCGGCTGAAGCTTTCTTT. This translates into CATVPLRAEGARGLSAEAFF.

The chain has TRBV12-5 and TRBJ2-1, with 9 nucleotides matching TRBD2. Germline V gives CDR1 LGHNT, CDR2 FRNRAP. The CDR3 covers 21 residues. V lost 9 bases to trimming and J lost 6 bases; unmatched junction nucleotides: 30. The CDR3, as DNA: TGTGCTAGACCCTCTGGGTGGGTAGCGGGAGTGGGGCCTGAGTTCCGCAATGAGCAGTTCTTC. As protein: CARPSGWVAGVGPEFRNEQFF. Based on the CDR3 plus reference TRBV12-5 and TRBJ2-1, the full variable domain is DARVTQTPRHKVTEMGQEVTMRCQPILGHNTVFWYRQTMMQGLELLAYFRNRAPLDDSGMPKDRFSAEMPDATLATLKIQPSEPRDSAVYFCARPSGWVAGVGPEFRNEQFFGPGTRLTVL.

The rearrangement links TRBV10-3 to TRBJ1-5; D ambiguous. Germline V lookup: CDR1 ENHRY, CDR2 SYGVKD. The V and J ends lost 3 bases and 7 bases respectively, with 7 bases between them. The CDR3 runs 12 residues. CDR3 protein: CAISDRRQPQHF. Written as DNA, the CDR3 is TGTGCCATCAGTGATCGGAGGCAGCCCCAGCATTTT.

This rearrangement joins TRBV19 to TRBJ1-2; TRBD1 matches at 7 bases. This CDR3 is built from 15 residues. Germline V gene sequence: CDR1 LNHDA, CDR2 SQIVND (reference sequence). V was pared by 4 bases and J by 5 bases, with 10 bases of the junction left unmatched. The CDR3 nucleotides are TGTGCCAGTAGTAGCTCCCGGGACAGTCTATATGGCTACACCTTC. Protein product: CASSSSRDSLYGYTF.

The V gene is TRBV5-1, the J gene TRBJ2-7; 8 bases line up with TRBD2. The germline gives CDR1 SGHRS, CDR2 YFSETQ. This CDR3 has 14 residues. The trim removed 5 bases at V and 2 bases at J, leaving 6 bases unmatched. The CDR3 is CASSTGTRTYEQYF. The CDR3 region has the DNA TGCGCCAGCAGTACCGGGACTAGGACCTACGAGCAGTACTTC.

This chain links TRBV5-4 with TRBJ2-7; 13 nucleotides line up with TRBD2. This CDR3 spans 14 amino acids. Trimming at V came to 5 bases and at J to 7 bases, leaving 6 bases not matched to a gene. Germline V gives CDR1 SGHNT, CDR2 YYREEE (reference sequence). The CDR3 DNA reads TGTGCCAGCAGAAGGGAGGGACTAGCGGGAGAGCAGTACTTC. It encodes CASRREGLAGEQYF.

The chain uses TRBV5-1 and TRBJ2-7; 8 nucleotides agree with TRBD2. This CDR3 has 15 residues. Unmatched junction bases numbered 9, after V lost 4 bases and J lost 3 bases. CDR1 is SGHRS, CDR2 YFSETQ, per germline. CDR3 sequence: CASSLRAGARYEQYF. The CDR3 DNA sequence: TGCGCCAGCAGCCTTAGAGCGGGAGCTCGCTACGAGCAGTACTTC.

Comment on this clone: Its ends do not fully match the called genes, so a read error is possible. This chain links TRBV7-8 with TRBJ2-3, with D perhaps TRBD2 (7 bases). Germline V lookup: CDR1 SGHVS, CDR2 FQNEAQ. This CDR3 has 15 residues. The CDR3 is CASSLAGGGPGTKVF. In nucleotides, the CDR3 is TGTGCCAGCAGCTTAGCAGGGGGAGGGCCTGGGACTAAAGTTTTT. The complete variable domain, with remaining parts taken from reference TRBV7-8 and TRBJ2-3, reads GAGVSQSPRYKVAKRGQDVALRCDPISGHVSLFWYQQALGQGPEFLTYFQNEAQLDKSGLPSDRFFAERPEGSVSTLKIQRTQQEDSAVYLCASSLAGGGPGTKVFGPGTRLTVL.

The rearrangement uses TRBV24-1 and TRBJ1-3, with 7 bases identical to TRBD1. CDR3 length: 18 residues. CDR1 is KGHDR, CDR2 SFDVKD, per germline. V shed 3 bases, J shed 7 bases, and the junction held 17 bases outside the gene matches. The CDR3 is CATSDIHRGLSLGNTIYF. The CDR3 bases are TGTGCCACCAGTGATATCCACAGGGGACTCTCTCTCGGGAACACCATATATTTT.

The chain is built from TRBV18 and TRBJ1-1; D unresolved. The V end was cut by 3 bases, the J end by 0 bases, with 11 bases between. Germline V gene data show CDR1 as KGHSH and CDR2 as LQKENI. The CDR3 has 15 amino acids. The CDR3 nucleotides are TGTGCCAGCTCACCCGCCGGTAGGATGAACACTGAAGCTTTCTTT. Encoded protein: CASSPAGRMNTEAFF.

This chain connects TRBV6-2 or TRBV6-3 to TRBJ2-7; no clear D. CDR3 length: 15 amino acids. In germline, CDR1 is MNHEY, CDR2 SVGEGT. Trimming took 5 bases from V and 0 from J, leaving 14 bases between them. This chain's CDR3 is CASSPPWTVSYEQYF. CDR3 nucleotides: TGTGCCAGCAGTCCACCGTGGACCGTCTCCTACGAGCAGTACTTC.

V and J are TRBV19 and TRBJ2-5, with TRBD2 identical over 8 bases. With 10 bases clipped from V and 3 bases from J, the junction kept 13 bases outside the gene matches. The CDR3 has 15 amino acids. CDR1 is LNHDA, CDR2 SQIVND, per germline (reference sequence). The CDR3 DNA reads TGTGCCACGACCGGGACTAGGTCGTCGAAAGAGACCCAGTACTTC. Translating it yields CATTGTRSSKETQYF.

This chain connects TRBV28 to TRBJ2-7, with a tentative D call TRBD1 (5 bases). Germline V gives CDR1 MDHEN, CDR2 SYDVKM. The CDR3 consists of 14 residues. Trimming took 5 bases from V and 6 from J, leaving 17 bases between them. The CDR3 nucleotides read TGTGCCAGCAGTCTCCGTGGGGCGCCCTCCGAGCAGTACTTC. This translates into CASSLRGAPSEQYF.

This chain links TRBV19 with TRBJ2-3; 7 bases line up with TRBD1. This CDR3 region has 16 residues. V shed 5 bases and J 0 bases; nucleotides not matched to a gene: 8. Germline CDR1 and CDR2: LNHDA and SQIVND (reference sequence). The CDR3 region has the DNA TGTGCCAGTAGTGCCGAAGGGGGCGCGAGCACAGATACGCAGTATTTT. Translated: CASSAEGGASTDTQYF.

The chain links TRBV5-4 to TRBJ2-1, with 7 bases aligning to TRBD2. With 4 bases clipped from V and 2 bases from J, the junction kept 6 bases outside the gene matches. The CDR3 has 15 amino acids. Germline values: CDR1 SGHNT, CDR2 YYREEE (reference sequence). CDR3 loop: CASSQSGTPYNEQFF. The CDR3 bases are TGTGCCAGCAGCCAAAGCGGGACCCCCTACAATGAGCAGTTCTTC.